This T cell receptor (beta chain) was sequenced during a study of regulatory T cells in long-lasting Graves disease. The study, taken as a whole, reports: Persistent disease exhibited a predilection for TRBV28, TRBJ1-2 and TRBJ2-5.

The authors built TCR beta libraries using iRepertoire HTBI primers and Arm-PCR of CDR3 regions. TCRdb passed the multiplex PCR reads through MiXCR, listing each CDR3 protein once. The repertoire has 400,000 to 500,000 distinct CDR3 sequences, 21% of them found once; the top ten carry 13% to 15%. There are a few counts of this clonotype. Its target is unknown. The time point here: persistent/refractory GD, antithyroid drugs over 5 years with positive TRAb. With RNA extracted from PBMCs as input, the TCR library was made. V was cut by 1 base and J by 0 bases, with 13 bases left in between. The CDR3 is 16 amino acids. The germline V gene has CDR1 SGHAT and CDR2 FQNNGV.

This clonotype was obtained from a female donor with Graves disease. The chain employs TRBV11-2 and TRBJ2-7; no firm D call. Sequencing used peripheral blood mononuclear cells (PBMCs), obtained when the disease was refractory, from a patient treated with antithyroid drugs. CDR3 sequence: CASSLVYSLSSYEQYF. CDR3 bases: TGTGCCAGCAGCTTAGTTTACAGTTTGAGCTCCTACGAGCAGTACTTC.